This entry lists 2 T cell receptor beta chains sequenced from one sample in a study of identical twins. TCRdb independently ran MiXCR on the 5' RACE reads; one entry per CDR3 protein. Counted here are hundreds of thousands of distinct CDR3 sequences, approximately 21% occurring once; the ten biggest clones make up roughly 4.3%. These data are also associated with another study on T cells expressing NK-cell markers.

The sample taken for sequencing was PBMCs. The receptors stem from a woman under 30 in good health.

The chain uses TRBV5-1 and TRBJ1-4; D might be TRBD1 (5 bases). Germline values: CDR1 SGHRS, CDR2 YFSETQ. V shed 3 bases and J shed 4 bases, with 16 bases lying between them. The CDR3 totals 16 residues. CDR3 sequence: CASSSLPGPSNEKLFF. In DNA, the CDR3 is TGCGCCAGCAGCTCCCTACCGGGACCGAGTAATGAAAAACTGTTTTTT.

This clonotype was counted at least ten times. This chain connects TRBV5-1 to TRBJ2-4; no reliable D call. With 1 base removed from V and 1 base from J, the gap between germline ends came to 6 bases. The germline CDR1 and CDR2 sequences are SGHRS and YFSETQ. This CDR3 comprises 14 residues. The CDR3 spells CASSLTVAKNIQYF. CDR3 DNA sequence: TGCGCCAGCAGCTTGACAGTTGCCAAAAACATTCAGTACTTC.